A single sample gave rise to the 26 T cell receptor beta chains below, sequenced in a study of breast tumors, draining lymph nodes, adjacent tissues (dated by TCRdb to about 2016). To prepare the library, multiplex PCR was applied. Sequenced on an Illumina HiSeq 2000. The public reads were run again by TCRdb, first through fastp at Q25 and then through MiXCR, and only productive beta chains were kept. Rows are unified per CDR3 protein, each entry keeping the most common DNA and genes. The sample yields approximately 88,000 distinct CDR3 sequences; about 27% were counted once. Together, the top ten hold over 7.5% of the sample. The lymph node samples were taken from the axillary draining lymph nodes of breast cancer patients. The sequencing input was axillary lymph node tissue. Every receptor here comes from a female donor with breast cancer. Some clones in this sample may be carry-over from other donors' samples.

This clonotype was found many times. At one end the junction does not follow the germline gene, possibly because of a read error. The gene calls are TRBV6-5 and TRBJ2-7, with a weak D call TRBD2 (5 bases). The CDR3 length is 18 residues. Germline V gives CDR1 MNHEY, CDR2 SVGAGI. For the CDR3, the DNA is TGTGCCAGCAGTCACTCGATCGGCCCGCGGGTCGGGGTATACGAGCAGTACTTC. Amino acid sequence: CASSHSIGPRVGVYEQYF.

In its sample, this clonotype was seen many times. The chain recombines TRBV6-6 with TRBJ2-5; D is possibly TRBD2 (5 bases). Germline CDR1 MNHNY, CDR2 SVGAGI (reference sequence). There are 14 residues in the CDR3. Trimming removed 4 bases from V and 5 bases from J, with 14 bases in between. In DNA, the CDR3 is TGTGCCAGCAGTTTAAGAGGGCTACGCGAGACCCAGTACTTC. Translating it yields CASSLRGLRETQYF.

This clonotype has ten or more counts. The chain links TRBV11-2 to TRBJ2-1; D remains unclear. The CDR3 length is 17 residues. V was shortened by 3 bases and J by 0 bases, with 15 bases between the two germline ends. Looked up from germline, CDR1 is SGHAT and CDR2 is FQNNGV. The CDR3 region is CASSLVMGGSSYNEQFF. DNA for the CDR3: TGTGCCAGCAGCTTGGTTATGGGCGGCAGCTCCTACAATGAGCAGTTCTTC.

This clonotype was seen only once. A read error may account for a junction end that differs from germline. V usage is TRBV7-8 and J usage is TRBJ2-7; TRBD2 matches 7 bases. Germline-derived CDR1 and CDR2 are SGHVS and FQNEAQ. This CDR3 has 14 residues. CDR3 region: CASSFTGGSYEQSF. The CDR3 DNA follows: TGTGCCAGCAGCTTCACCGGGGGGTCCTACGAGCAGTCCTTC.

A note on this clonotype: This may come from a read error, since a much larger clone is one base off. The chain is built from TRBV30 and TRBJ1-4, with D perhaps matching TRBD1 (5 bases). The germline CDR1 and CDR2 sequences are GTSNPN and SVGIG (reference sequence). The CDR3 runs 15 residues. Trimming took 7 bases from V and 4 from J, leaving 19 bases between them. Here the CDR3 DNA reads TGTGCCTACAGACGGGGCTCCCGTCTTAATGAAAAACTGTTTTTT. It yields the protein CAYRRGSRLNEKLFF.

This clonotype was seen ten or more times. The rearrangement links TRBV20-1 to TRBJ2-7; no firm D call. Looked up from germline, CDR1 is DFQATT and CDR2 is SNEGSKA (reference sequence). The CDR3 spans 14 residues. The V and J ends lost 4 bases and 1 base respectively, with 14 bases between them. The CDR3 nucleotides are TGCAGTGCTACTTCTACCCGACGGTCCTACGAGCAGTACTTC. Its translation: CSATSTRRSYEQYF.

This clonotype was found once. A read error may account for a junction end that differs from germline. This chain links TRBV12-3 or TRBV12-4 with TRBJ1-3; D uncertain. The CDR3 is made up of 14 amino acids. Here the CDR3 DNA reads TGTGCCAGCAGTTTAGGGGGAGAAAGAAACACCGTATATTTT. Translated, it gives CASSLGGERNTVYF.

This clonotype has at least ten counts. The V and J genes are TRBV27 and TRBJ2-7; 7 bases fit TRBD2. The CDR3 has 12 amino acids. Germline V gene lookup returns CDR1 MNHEY and CDR2 SMNVEV (reference sequence). Trimming removed 5 bases from V and 5 bases from J; junction bases left unmatched: 3. DNA for the CDR3: TGTGCCAGCAGTCAAGCGGGAAACGAGCAGTACTTC. Its translation: CASSQAGNEQYF.

In its sample, this clonotype was seen many times. The rearrangement links TRBV12-3 or TRBV12-4 to TRBJ1-3, with TRBD1 as a possible D gene (6 bases). The V end was cut by 3 bases, the J end by 4 bases, with 16 bases between. The length of the CDR3 is 16 residues. CDR3 amino acids: CASSFNPGAAGNTIYF. For the CDR3, the DNA is TGTGCCAGCAGTTTCAACCCGGGGGCGGCAGGAAACACCATATATTTT.

This clonotype has a single count. The CDR3, as DNA: TGTGCCGGCAGCCAAGACCGGGGGATGGGGACAGATACGCAGTATTTT. It specifies CAGSQDRGMGTDTQYF. V is TRBV3-2 and J is TRBJ2-3; the DNA was not compared with TRBD1, the D call given in the table. TRBV3-2 is reported as a pseudogene. The CDR3 loop spans 16 amino acids.

Many counts were recorded for this clonotype. This chain uses TRBV11-2 with TRBJ1-4; D remains ambiguous. Germline CDR1 and CDR2: SGHAT and FQNNGV. Trimming stripped 4 bases from V and 6 bases from J, with 6 bases between. This CDR3 is built from 12 residues. The CDR3 DNA sequence: TGTGCCAGCAGCTCCACCGATGAAAAACTGTTTTTT. It is translated as CASSSTDEKLFF.

The V call is TRBV10-3, the J call TRBJ2-3; D unresolved. The CDR3 has 13 amino acids. CDR1 is ENHRY, CDR2 SYGVKD, per germline. With 8 bases removed from V and 2 bases from J, the gap between germline ends came to 11 bases. The CDR3 coding sequence is TGTGCCATCTCGTCGGCTCACACAGATACGCAGTATTTT. It translates to CAISSAHTDTQYF.

This clonotype was picked up many times. The chain employs TRBV19 and TRBJ2-1; 8 nucleotides align to TRBD2. The CDR3 contains 14 residues. V was clipped by 4 bases and J by 5 bases; unmatched bases: 4. Germline CDR1 LNHDA, CDR2 SQIVND (reference sequence). The CDR3 region is CASSKLAADNEQFF. The CDR3 DNA is TGTGCCAGTAGTAAACTAGCGGCCGACAATGAGCAGTTCTTC. The full variable domain, in which reference TRBV19 and TRBJ2-1 provide the parts outside the CDR3, is DGGITQSPKYLFRKEGQNVTLSCEQNLNHDAMYWYRQDPGQGLRLIYYSQIVNDFQKGDIAEGYSVSREKKESFPLTVTSAQKNPTAFYLCASSKLAADNEQFFGPGTRLTVL.

A note on this clonotype: This is likely a read error, given that the CDR3 carries no conserved phenylalanine or tryptophan at its end. The chain has TRBV7-9 and TRBJ2-5; no clear D. CDR1 is SEHNR and CDR2 is FQNEAQ in the germline V gene (reference sequence). This CDR3 has 13 amino acids. V was trimmed by 1 base and J by 2 bases, leaving 5 bases between them. The CDR3 spells CASSLEQQETQYV. DNA of the CDR3: TGTGCCAGCAGCTTAGAGCAGCAAGAGACCCAGTACGTC.

There are a few counts of this clonotype. Since a much larger clone is just one base distant, this may be a read error. The V and J genes are TRBV6-1 and TRBJ2-1; perhaps TRBD2 as D (6 bases). Germline values: CDR1 MNHNS, CDR2 SASEGT. CDR3 length: 14 residues. V lost 6 bases and J lost 4, with 13 bases in between. CDR3 sequence: CASRPSEGYNEQFF. CDR3 DNA: TGTGCCAGCAGGCCTAGCGAGGGGTACAATGAGCAGTTCTTC.

This clonotype was seen many times. The gene calls are TRBV9 and TRBJ2-7, with D perhaps assigned TRBD1 or TRBD2 (5 bases each). Germline V gene data show CDR1 as SGDLS and CDR2 as YYNGEE. The CDR3 is made up of 15 amino acids. V gave up 4 bases and J gave up 5 bases, with 19 bases separating them. CDR3 region: CASSPWGNPPDEQYF. The CDR3 bases are TGTGCCAGCAGCCCGTGGGGGAACCCCCCCGACGAGCAGTACTTC. Using reference TRBV9 and TRBJ2-7 for the parts outside the CDR3, the full variable domain is DSGVTQTPKHLITATGQRVTLRCSPRSGDLSVYWYQQSLDQGLQFLIQYYNGEERAKGNILERFSAQQFPDLHSELNLSSLELGDSALYFCASSPWGNPPDEQYFGPGTRLTVT.

Turning to this clonotype: This likely comes from a read error, as the CDR3 has no conserved phenylalanine or tryptophan at its end. The V gene is TRBV2, the J gene TRBJ1-6; D gene unclear. Germline CDR1 SNHLY, CDR2 FYNNEI. CDR3 length: 11 residues. The V gene lost 6 bases and the J gene lost 9 bases, with 6 bases spanning the gap. CDR3 nucleotide sequence: TGTGCCAGCAGCGAAATTTCACCCCTCCACCTT. The encoded protein is CASSEISPLHL.

V is TRBV10-1 and J is TRBJ1-5, with 8 bases lining up with TRBD1. Germline CDR1 is WNHNN and CDR2 is SYGVQD (reference sequence). V lost 9 bases and J lost 1; bases outside the gene matches: 11. The CDR3 totals 16 residues. CDR3: CARDRADRESNQPQHF. The CDR3 bases are TGCGCCAGGGACAGGGCGGACAGGGAGAGCAATCAGCCCCAGCATTTT.

This clonotype was seen at least ten times. V is TRBV27 and J is TRBJ1-4; D uncertain. This CDR3 contains 15 residues. V was trimmed by 4 bases and J by 2 bases, leaving 11 bases between them. Germline loops: CDR1 MNHEY, CDR2 SMNVEV (reference sequence). The CDR3 protein is CASSSLWSTNEKLFF. The CDR3 DNA sequence: TGTGCCAGCAGTTCGTTGTGGAGTACTAATGAAAAACTGTTTTTT. Based on the CDR3 plus reference TRBV27 and TRBJ1-4, the full variable domain is EAQVTQNPRYLITVTGKKLTVTCSQNMNHEYMSWYRQDPGLGLRQIYYSMNVEVTDKGDVPEGYKVSRKEKRNFPLILESPSPNQTSLYFCASSSLWSTNEKLFFGSGTQLSVL.

As for this clonotype: A much larger clone differs from this one at a single base, so this may be a read error. J is TRBJ2-1 and V is TRBV9, with TRBD1 matching 7 bases. CDR1 and CDR2 from the germline V gene are SGDLS and YYNGEE. This CDR3 is 16 amino acids long. Here the CDR3 reads CASSVPPGGPYNAQFF. The CDR3 coding sequence is TGTGCCAGCAGCGTTCCACCAGGGGGTCCCTACAATGCGCAGTTCTTC. Based on the CDR3 plus reference TRBV9 and TRBJ2-1, the full variable domain is DSGVTQTPKHLITATGQRVTLRCSPRSGDLSVYWYQQSLDQGLQFLIQYYNGEERAKGNILERFSAQQFPDLHSELNLSSLELGDSALYFCASSVPPGGPYNAQFFGPGTRLTVL.

This clonotype has at least ten counts. This chain uses TRBV7-8 with TRBJ1-2; D perhaps matches TRBD1 (5 bases). The CDR3 is made up of 12 amino acids. The germline V and J ends were trimmed by 0 bases and 6 bases, with 5 bases remaining between them. CDR1 and CDR2 (germline): SGHVS, FQNEAQ. As DNA, the CDR3 is TGTGCCAGCAGCTTAGCAGGGGATGGCTACACCTTC. This sequence encodes CASSLAGDGYTF.

This clonotype was found many times. In nucleotides, the CDR3 is TGTGCCAGCAGTTTCCCCAGAGATACGCAGTATTTT. It codes for CASSFPRDTQYF. The chain uses TRBV28 and TRBJ2-3; D is uncertain. Germline assignment: CDR1 MDHEN and CDR2 SYDVKM. V was shortened by 3 bases and J by 5 bases, with 6 bases between the two germline ends. The CDR3 spans 12 residues.

This clonotype appeared many times. This chain uses TRBV20-1 with TRBJ2-7, with D possibly being TRBD2 (6 bases). Germline CDR1 reads DFQATT; CDR2 reads SNEGSKA (reference sequence). CDR3 size: 13 residues. The V end lost 4 bases, the J end lost 8 bases, and 18 bases lay between the germline ends. Here the CDR3 reads CSAMVGLGLQQYF. As DNA, the CDR3 is TGCAGTGCTATGGTGGGACTGGGGCTCCAGCAGTACTTC.

This clonotype was recorded at least ten times. The rearrangement links TRBV4-1 to TRBJ2-5, with a tentative D call TRBD1 (5 bases). Per the germline V gene, CDR1 is MGHRA and CDR2 is YSYEKL. Trimming stripped 1 base from V and 2 bases from J, with 17 bases between. This CDR3 has 17 amino acids. The CDR3 spells CASSQGGTSRPQETQYF. As DNA, the CDR3 is TGCGCCAGCAGCCAAGGGGGCACCAGTCGGCCTCAAGAGACCCAGTACTTC.

This clonotype occurred many times. This sequence may be a read error, since a much larger clone differs from it by one base. The chain joins TRBV9 to TRBJ2-1, with D possibly matching TRBD1 (5 bases). The CDR3 has 13 residues. The germline V gene encodes CDR1 SGDLS and CDR2 YYNGEE. CDR3 nucleotide sequence: TGTGCCAGCAGCGAGGGGCCTAACAATGAGCAGTCCTTC. This encodes CASSEGPNNEQSF.

The chain recombines TRBV12-3 or TRBV12-4 with TRBJ2-1; tentative D call: TRBD2 (6 bases). This CDR3 has 16 residues. V lost 2 bases and J lost 4, with 15 bases in between. CDR3 coding DNA: TGTGCCAGCAGTTTAAATCCGGGAGACGGTTACAATGAGCAGTTCTTC. Translated: CASSLNPGDGYNEQFF.